The entry below gives a single T cell receptor (beta chain) sequence along with its context. Its specificity is unknown. The immunoSEQ assay was version 4, run in survey mode. Profiling relied on immunoSEQ multiplex PCR, and the TCRdb table lists in-frame clones only, not all of them. The data show 35,000 to 45,000 clones, approximately 88% seen once. This entry comes from a study of persistence of HIV-infected CD4 T cells. General study results and limits: Antigen-responding cells were enriched for degenerate expanded CDR3beta sequences.

The CDR3 totals 11 residues. V dropped 2 bases and J dropped 11 bases, with 12 bases sitting between them. Germline CDR1 is GTSNPN and CDR2 is SVGIG (reference sequence). Anti-CD3/anti-CD28 beads served as a nonspecific positive control stimulus. Sorting selected CD4+ T cells upregulating both CD40 ligand and CD69. Donors had undetectable plasma HIV-1 RNA, under 50 copies/mL, for 4+ years. CD8+ T cells were removed from PBMCs prior to stimulation. Here the sequenced sample was CD4+ T cells sorted from PBMCs after approximately 19-hour stimulation, taken from a patient who received antiretroviral therapy. The TCR sequence derives from an adult man with HIV who was CMV-seropositive. V gene TRBV30 combines with J gene TRBJ1-1; D ambiguous. CDR3 sequence: CAWSTNRAAFF. Written as DNA, the CDR3 is TGTGCCTGGAGTACCAACCGAGCGGCTTTCTTT.